The T cell receptor beta chain described here comes from a study of cytomegalovirus exposure and HLA in healthy donors. The wider study: An earlier analysis found fewer than 140 million unique TCR beta sequences from approximately 200 million T cells.

As concerns this clone: Its antigen is not identified.

Researchers ran the PCR with 60 Vbeta and 13 Jbeta primers. Some clones are missing from TCRdb's copy, which holds only in-frame ones; the method was immunoSEQ multiplex PCR. The sample shows 90,000 to 110,000 clones, 75% to 85% of them seen only once. Study-level points and caveats: The authors judged a highly shared variant cluster likely a sequencing artifact. Accounts indicate the classifier identified cytomegalovirus status with strong specificity and sensitivity.

Between the trimmed V and J ends, which lost 1 base and 5 bases, there was a span of 14 bases. There are 15 residues in the CDR3. Germline CDR1 and CDR2: SGHTA and FQGNSA. The V gene is TRBV7-2, the J gene TRBJ2-5, with D perhaps TRBD1 (6 bases). Sequencing was carried out using PBMCs. This clonotype originated in a man younger than 30 in good health and CMV-seronegative. The CDR3 DNA follows: TGTGCCAGCAGCTTAGTAGGGCTGGGGGCGGAGACCCAGTACTTC. Protein: CASSLVGLGAETQYF. The full variable domain, with the rest looked up from reference TRBV7-2 and TRBJ2-5, is GAGVSQSPSNKVTEKGKDVELRCDPISGHTALYWYRQSLGQGLEFLIYFQGNSAPDKSGLPSDRFSAERTGGSVSTLTIQRTQQEDSAVYLCASSLVGLGAETQYFGPGTRLLVL.